Listed below are T cell receptor beta chains from one sample, sequenced in a study of T cell responses to AZD1222 COVID-19 vaccine. Method: immunoSEQ multiplex PCR; TCRdb's copy keeps in-frame clones and lacks some. The sample yields approximately 150,000 clones, approximately 92% seen once. The sample in question was peripheral blood, obtained 28 days after the second AZD1222 dose. These receptors originate from an adult who received the AZD1222 COVID-19 vaccine. The CDR3 runs from the conserved cysteine through the conserved F or W. D genes are given only for firm matches. Expanded clones get a size class; other rows say once, few or many, or leave the size out.

V gene: TRBV6-2/TRBV6-3
clone size: .
J gene: TRBJ1-4
D gene: .
CDR3 protein: CASSYTHPKANEKLFF
CDR3 DNA: TGTGCCAGCAGTTACACCCACCCAAAGGCGAATGAAAAACTGTTTTTT

V gene: TRBV21-1
clone size: .
J gene: TRBJ1-1
D gene: .
CDR3 protein: CASSKALFFPGERCPNTEAFF
CDR3 DNA: TGTGCCAGCAGCAAAGCGCTCTTTTTTCCGGGAGAGAGATGCCCTAACACTGAAGCTTTCTTT

V gene: TRBV19
clone size: .
J gene: TRBJ1-3
D gene: .
CDR3 protein: CASSWGELAGNTIYF
CDR3 DNA: TGTGCCAGTAGTTGGGGGGAGTTGGCTGGAAACACCATATATTTT

V gene: TRBV19
clone size: .
J gene: TRBJ1-5
D gene: TRBD1
CDR3 protein: CASTTSGSGGWDQPQHF
CDR3 DNA: TGTGCCAGTACCACAAGTGGGTCAGGGGGGTGGGATCAGCCCCAGCATTTT

V gene: TRBV5-5
clone size: .
J gene: TRBJ1-2
D gene: TRBD1
CDR3 protein: CASSQQGIGGYTF
CDR3 DNA: TGTGCCAGCAGCCAACAGGGGATTGGTGGCTACACCTTC

V gene: TRBV6-1
clone size: .
J gene: TRBJ2-3
D gene: .
CDR3 protein: CASSEGTSTDTQYF
CDR3 DNA: TGTGCCAGCAGTGAGGGGACCAGCACAGATACGCAGTATTTT

V gene: TRBV4-2
clone size: .
J gene: TRBJ2-1
D gene: .
CDR3 protein: CASSQDRTEQFF
CDR3 DNA: TGTGCCAGCAGCCAAGACAGGACAGAGCAGTTCTTC

V gene: TRBV5-1
clone size: .
J gene: TRBJ2-6
D gene: .
CDR3 protein: CASRVGNSGANVLTF
CDR3 DNA: TGCGCCAGCAGAGTGGGGAATTCTGGGGCCAACGTCCTGACTTTC

V gene: TRBV5-1
clone size: .
J gene: TRBJ1-2
D gene: .
CDR3 protein: CASSPGGAPDGYGYTF
CDR3 DNA: TGCGCCAGCAGCCCCGGGGGGGCCCCCGATGGTTATGGCTACACCTTC

V gene: TRBV7-9
clone size: few
J gene: TRBJ1-2
D gene: .
CDR3 protein: CASSPGALYGYTF
CDR3 DNA: TGTGCCAGCAGCCCCGGGGCCCTCTATGGCTACACCTTC

V gene: TRBV20-1
clone size: .
J gene: TRBJ2-7
D gene: .
CDR3 protein: CSASRSYEQYF
CDR3 DNA: TGCAGTGCTAGTAGGAGCTACGAGCAGTACTTC

V gene: TRBV9
clone size: .
J gene: TRBJ1-4
D gene: .
CDR3 protein: CASSVGGLSPSTTNEKLFF
CDR3 DNA: TGTGCCAGCAGCGTAGGGGGTCTTTCCCCCTCTACAACTAATGAAAAACTGTTTTTT

V gene: TRBV20-1
clone size: .
J gene: TRBJ2-5
D gene: .
CDR3 protein: CSALDLGTQYF
CDR3 DNA: TGCAGTGCTCTGGACTTGGGGACCCAGTACTTC

V gene: TRBV29-1
clone size: once
J gene: TRBJ1-2
D gene: TRBD1
CDR3 protein: CSAGAGGNNYGYTF
CDR3 DNA: TGCAGCGCTGGGGCAGGGGGGAATAACTATGGCTACACCTTC

V gene: TRBV7-6
clone size: .
J gene: TRBJ2-7
D gene: TRBD1
CDR3 protein: CASSSTGGSSEQYF
CDR3 DNA: TGTGCCAGCAGCTCCACAGGGGGAAGCTCCGAGCAGTACTTC

V gene: TRBV10-3
clone size: .
J gene: TRBJ2-5
D gene: .
CDR3 protein: CAISGGAETQYF
CDR3 DNA: TGTGCCATCAGTGGGGGGGCAGAGACCCAGTACTTC

V gene: TRBV30
clone size: .
J gene: TRBJ2-1
D gene: .
CDR3 protein: CAWSDRVPYNEQFF
CDR3 DNA: TGTGCCTGGAGTGACAGGGTGCCCTACAATGAGCAGTTCTTC

V gene: TRBV11-3
clone size: .
J gene: TRBJ2-3
D gene: .
CDR3 protein: CASSSMANGVGTQYF
CDR3 DNA: TGTGCCAGCAGCTCGATGGCCAATGGTGTTGGTACGCAGTATTTT

V gene: TRBV9
clone size: .
J gene: TRBJ2-2
D gene: TRBD1
CDR3 protein: CASSINSGTGVTGELFF
CDR3 DNA: TGTGCCAGCAGCATAAACTCCGGGACAGGGGTTACCGGGGAGCTGTTTTTT

V gene: TRBV18
clone size: once
J gene: TRBJ1-6
D gene: .
CDR3 protein: CASSPDGQRNSPLHF
CDR3 DNA: TGTGCCAGCTCACCCGACGGACAGAGGAATTCACCCCTCCACTTT

V gene: TRBV15
clone size: few
J gene: TRBJ2-7
D gene: .
CDR3 protein: CATSRGQIYEQYF
CDR3 DNA: TGTGCCACCAGCAGGGGACAAATCTACGAGCAGTACTTC

V gene: TRBV28
clone size: .
J gene: TRBJ1-5
D gene: .
CDR3 protein: CASSLISQPQHF
CDR3 DNA: TGTGCCAGCAGTTTAATCTCGCAGCCCCAGCATTTT

V gene: TRBV30
clone size: .
J gene: TRBJ1-2
D gene: .
CDR3 protein: CAWSVRGLWGGYTF
CDR3 DNA: TGTGCCTGGAGTGTACGGGGACTTTGGGGGGGCTACACCTTC

V gene: TRBV11-1
clone size: .
J gene: TRBJ2-5
D gene: .
CDR3 protein: CASSSVGRTLGETQYF
CDR3 DNA: TGTGCCAGCAGCTCGGTAGGGAGGACCCTGGGAGAGACCCAGTACTTC

V gene: TRBV5-1
clone size: once
J gene: TRBJ1-5
D gene: TRBD1
CDR3 protein: CASSPGQGTNQPQHF
CDR3 DNA: TGCGCCAGCAGCCCCGGACAGGGGACGAATCAGCCCCAGCATTTT

V gene: TRBV2
clone size: once
J gene: TRBJ1-1
D gene: TRBD1
CDR3 protein: CASREGQGNGGAFF
CDR3 DNA: TGTGCCAGCAGGGAGGGACAGGGTAATGGTGGAGCTTTCTTT

V gene: TRBV5-1
clone size: .
J gene: TRBJ1-1
D gene: .
CDR3 protein: CASSSGQGDTEAFF
CDR3 DNA: TGCGCCAGCAGCTCGGGGCAGGGCGACACTGAAGCTTTCTTT

V gene: TRBV9
clone size: .
J gene: TRBJ2-2
D gene: TRBD2
CDR3 protein: CASSVRLAGYTGELFF
CDR3 DNA: TGTGCCAGCAGCGTGAGACTAGCGGGATATACCGGGGAGCTGTTTTTT

V gene: TRBV7-8
clone size: .
J gene: TRBJ2-1
D gene: TRBD2
CDR3 protein: CASSEGSRGAYNEQFF
CDR3 DNA: TGTGCCAGCAGCGAGGGGTCGCGGGGGGCCTACAATGAGCAGTTCTTC

V gene: TRBV3-1/TRBV3-2
clone size: .
J gene: TRBJ1-3
D gene: .
CDR3 protein: CASSLEFAILPGNTIYF
CDR3 DNA: TGTGCCAGCAGCCTAGAATTCGCGATTCTCCCCGGAAACACCATATATTTT